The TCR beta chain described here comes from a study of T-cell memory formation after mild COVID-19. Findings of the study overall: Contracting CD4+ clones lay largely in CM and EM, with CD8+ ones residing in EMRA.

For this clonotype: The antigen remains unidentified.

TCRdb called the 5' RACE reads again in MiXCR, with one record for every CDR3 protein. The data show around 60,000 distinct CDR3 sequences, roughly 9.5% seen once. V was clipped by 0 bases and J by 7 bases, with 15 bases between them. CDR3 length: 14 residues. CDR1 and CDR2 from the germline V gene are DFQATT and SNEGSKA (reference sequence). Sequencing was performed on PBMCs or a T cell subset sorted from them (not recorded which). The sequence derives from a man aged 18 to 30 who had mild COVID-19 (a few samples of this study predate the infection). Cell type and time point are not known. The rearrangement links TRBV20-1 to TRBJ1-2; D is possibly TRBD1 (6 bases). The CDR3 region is CSARDRGGTVGYTF. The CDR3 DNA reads TGCAGTGCTAGAGATAGGGGGGGGACCGTTGGCTACACCTTC.